The clone carrying this TCR beta chain was found many times. Its antigen is not known. The data belong to a study of early T cells in non-severe SARS-CoV-2 infection. Across the study: Investigators sequenced bulk RNA drawn from unsorted whole blood, and chains remained unpaired.

Study-wide findings and caveats: Comparison of clonotypes with VDJdb favored anti-spike CD8 responses while missing private and CD4 specificities.

As part of library construction, unique molecular identifiers were attached to individual cDNA molecules. Using its own MiXCR run on the 5' RACE reads, TCRdb lists one record per CDR3 protein. The sample lists 65,000 to 95,000 distinct CDR3 sequences, about 16% occurring once. CDR1 and CDR2 from the germline V gene are SGHDN and FVKESK. Trimming removed 0 bases from V and 6 bases from J, with 9 bases in between. The CDR3 is made up of 13 amino acids. The sample comprised whole blood. The chain couples TRBV14 to TRBJ2-7; D is ambiguous. The TCR was taken from an adult who was a healthcare worker with PCR-confirmed SARS-CoV-2 infection or an uninfected control (not recorded which). The DNA for the CDR3 is TGTGCCAGCAGCCAAGATCTAGGATCCGAGCAGTACTTC. Amino acid sequence: CASSQDLGSEQYF.